Listed below are T cell receptor beta chains from one sample, sequenced in a study of cytomegalovirus exposure and HLA in healthy donors. Produced via immunoSEQ multiplex PCR; TCRdb's table is partial and in-frame only. Of approximately 190,000 clones listed, about 77% are singletons. Material for sequencing was PBMCs. These receptors were taken from a woman in her twenties or thirties in good health and CMV-seropositive. The CDR3 runs from the conserved cysteine through the conserved F or W. The D gene is left open where the match is weak. Clone size is shown for a subset of rows, as once, few, many or a class of expanded clone.

v_gene	j_gene	abundance	d_gene	CDR3nt	CDR3aa
TRBV7-2	TRBJ1-5	few	NA	TGTGCCAGCAGCTTGGGCAGGGAAAAGAGTCAGCCCCAGCATTTT	CASSLGREKSQPQHF
TRBV7-2	TRBJ2-1	NA	NA	TGTGCCAGCAGCTTAGCGGGCCCGGCCTACAATGAGCAGTTCTTC	CASSLAGPAYNEQFF
TRBV10-3	TRBJ2-5	NA	TRBD2	TGTGCCATCAGTCCCAGCGGGGGGGCCATCCAAGAGACCCAGTACTTC	CAISPSGGAIQETQYF
TRBV11-3	TRBJ1-1	NA	NA	TGTGCCAGCAGCTTAGATTCGGGTGAAGCTTTCTTT	CASSLDSGEAFF
TRBV7-9	TRBJ2-7	NA	TRBD2	TGTGCCAGCAGCCAACCGACTAGCGGGAAAGACGAGCAGTACTTC	CASSQPTSGKDEQYF
TRBV5-1	TRBJ2-5	NA	NA	TGCGCCAGCAGCGCCCTCCGGTTTGAGACCCAGTACTTC	CASSALRFETQYF
TRBV12-5	TRBJ2-1	few	NA	TGTGCTAGTGCCCGTGCCCCTAGCGCCGGACGGGGCAATGAGCAGTTCTTC	CASARAPSAGRGNEQFF
TRBV10-1	TRBJ2-6	NA	NA	TGCGCCAGGGACTTACAAAGATTCCTCTCTGGGGCCAACGTCCTGACTTTC	CARDLQRFLSGANVLTF
TRBV5-1	TRBJ1-1	NA	NA	TGCGCCACCTCCCCCGAGCCATCGAACACTGAAGCTTTCTTT	CATSPEPSNTEAFF
TRBV7-6	TRBJ2-7	NA	NA	TGTGCCAGCAGCTTAGTAGTGGCGGTCGAGGGGGACGGCGAGCAGTACTTC	CASSLVVAVEGDGEQYF
TRBV6-4	TRBJ2-3	NA	TRBD2	TGTGCCAGCAGTGACTCGATGGTAGCGGGAGGGCCAGATACGCAGTATTTT	CASSDSMVAGGPDTQYF
TRBV7-2	TRBJ1-6	NA	NA	TGTGCCAGCAGTCGTAACCGGGATAATAATTCACCCCTCCACTTT	CASSRNRDNNSPLHF
TRBV5-1	TRBJ1-2	few	TRBD1	TGCGCCAGCAGCTTGACGGACAGGAGCTCTAATAGCGGCTTC	CASSLTDRSSNSGF
TRBV9	TRBJ2-5	few	NA	TGTGCCAGCAGCGTAGGCGGACATAAAGAGACCCAGTACTTC	CASSVGGHKETQYF
TRBV6-6	TRBJ2-3	NA	NA	TGTGCCAGCAGCCCGGCCGGGACAGATACGCAGTATTTT	CASSPAGTDTQYF
TRBV28	TRBJ2-5	NA	TRBD2	TGTGCCAGCAGTTTATGGCAGGGAGGGGAGACCCAGTACTTC	CASSLWQGGETQYF
TRBV5-1	TRBJ2-2	NA	NA	TGCGCCAGCAGACCAGGTTCCGGGGAGCTGTTTTTT	CASRPGSGELFF
TRBV25-1	TRBJ1-1	NA	NA	TGTGCCAGTCAGGGGAACACTGAAGCTTTCTTT	CASQGNTEAFF
TRBV28	TRBJ1-6	NA	TRBD1	TGTGCCAGCAGGTCATCCGGGACAGGCACATATAATTCACCCCTCCACTTT	CASRSSGTGTYNSPLHF
TRBV7-2	TRBJ1-1	NA	TRBD1	TGTGCCAGCAGAGAAGCGACAGGGGGCCACACTGAAGCTTTCTTT	CASREATGGHTEAFF
TRBV28	TRBJ2-5	NA	TRBD2	TGTGCCAGCAGTTACTTAACTAGCGGGAGGCATGGGTCCCAGTACTTC	CASSYLTSGRHGSQYF
TRBV7-2	TRBJ1-1	NA	TRBD1	TGTGCCAGCAGCTTATCAGGGGGCCTAACTGAAGCTTTCTTT	CASSLSGGLTEAFF
TRBV18	TRBJ1-2	NA	NA	TGTGCCAGCTCACCGGCCCCCGTGGGCTACACCTTC	CASSPAPVGYTF
TRBV6-5	TRBJ1-3	few	NA	TGTGCCAGCAGTCAAGAAACAGGGAATGGAAACACCATATATTTT	CASSQETGNGNTIYF
TRBV9	TRBJ1-2	NA	NA	TGTGCCAGCAGCCCAAGGGGGGGCTTCTATGGCTACACCTTC	CASSPRGGFYGYTF
TRBV7-3	TRBJ2-2	NA	TRBD2	TGTGCCAGCAGCTTAGCGGCACTAGCGGGAGTTGGGACCGGGGAGCTGTTTTTT	CASSLAALAGVGTGELFF
TRBV18	TRBJ2-3	NA	TRBD2	TGTGCCAGCTCATCGACACTAGCGGGGGGGATCGATACGCAGTATTTT	CASSSTLAGGIDTQYF
TRBV5-1	TRBJ1-1	NA	NA	TGCGCCAGCAGCTTGGGTATCAGCGCTGAAGCTTTCTTT	CASSLGISAEAFF
TRBV9	TRBJ2-5	NA	NA	TGTGCCAGCAGCGTAGGAGACTGGCTCCAAGAGACCCAGTACTTC	CASSVGDWLQETQYF
TRBV9	TRBJ1-1	NA	NA	TGTGCCAGCAGCGTTGACTTGAACACTGAAGCTTTCTTT	CASSVDLNTEAFF
TRBV28	TRBJ1-3	NA	NA	TGTGCCAGCAGTTCCCCGGGGAGTTCCTCTGGAAACACCATATATTTT	CASSSPGSSSGNTIYF
TRBV6-6	TRBJ2-7	NA	TRBD2	TGTGCCAGCAGTTACAGGGCGGGGGGAAGCTCCTACGAGCAGTACTTC	CASSYRAGGSSYEQYF
TRBV27	TRBJ2-7	NA	NA	TGTGCCAGCAGTTTATCGTTCCCAAGCCCTTACGAGCAGTACTTC	CASSLSFPSPYEQYF
TRBV7-9	TRBJ1-1	NA	TRBD1	TGTGCCAGCAGGAGGACAGGGAGGATCACTGAAGCTTTCTTT	CASRRTGRITEAFF